This paragraph covers one T cell receptor beta chain sequence. Antigen specificity is unknown. The record originates from a study of metastatic and nonmetastatic thyroid tumors. Each patient came to thyroid surgery without any prior treatment (of any kind). Whole-study findings and limits: Malignant thyroid tumors reportedly had TCR beta diversity that was significantly higher than in benign nodules, in blood and tumor.

Study processing details: The study took CDR3 differences across clinicopathological groups and made a distant-metastasis classifier for papillary thyroid cancer from them. TCRdb reanalyzed the PCR reads with MiXCR. Clone size and V and J calls follow TCRdb, not the original study. The data hold some 19,000 clones, with 25% to 35% observed a single time. CDR3 length equals 13 residues. Germline-derived CDR1 and CDR2 are MNHNS and SASEGT. Unmatched junction bases numbered 10, after V lost 8 bases and J lost 6 bases. The TCR originated in a female donor with papillary thyroid cancer or a benign thyroid nodule (not recorded which). Some clones in this sample may be carry-over from other donors' samples. V is TRBV6-1 and J is TRBJ2-7, with TRBD2 identical over 7 bases. Sequencing was performed on tumor tissue. The CDR3 sequence: CASDFGGSIEQYF. In DNA, the CDR3 is TGTGCCAGCGACTTCGGCGGGAGTATCGAGCAGTACTTC.